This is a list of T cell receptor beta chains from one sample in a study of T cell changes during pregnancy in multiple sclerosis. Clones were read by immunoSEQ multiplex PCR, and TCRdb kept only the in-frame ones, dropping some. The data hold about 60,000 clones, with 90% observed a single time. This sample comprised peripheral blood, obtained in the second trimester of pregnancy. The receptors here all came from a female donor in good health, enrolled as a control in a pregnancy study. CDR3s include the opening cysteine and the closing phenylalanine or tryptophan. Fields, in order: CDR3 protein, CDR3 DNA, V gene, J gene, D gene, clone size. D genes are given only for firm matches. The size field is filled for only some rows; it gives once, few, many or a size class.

CDR3: CASSSASGGGFEQYF; DNA: TGCGCCAGCAGCTCCGCTAGCGGGGGGGGATTCGAGCAGTACTTC; V: TRBV5-1; J: TRBJ2-7; D: TRBD2; size: NA
CDR3: CASSPGGIDYTF; DNA: TGTGCCAGCTCACCAGGGGGGATAGACTACACCTTC; V: TRBV18; J: TRBJ1-2; D: NA; size: NA
CDR3: CAWSPGDSQPQHF; DNA: TGTGCCTGGAGTCCCGGGGATAGTCAGCCCCAGCATTTT; V: TRBV30; J: TRBJ1-5; D: NA; size: NA
CDR3: CASTYIAGSEEQYF; DNA: TGTGCCAGCACCTATATAGCGGGGTCCGAGGAGCAGTACTTC; V: TRBV7-2; J: TRBJ2-7; D: TRBD2; size: NA
CDR3: CASSDLGGSSYEQYF; DNA: TGTGCCAGCAGTGATTTGGGGGGGAGCTCCTACGAGCAGTACTTC; V: TRBV2; J: TRBJ2-7; D: TRBD2; size: once
CDR3: CASSPGQGTTYEQYF; DNA: TGTGCCAGCAGCCCCGGACAGGGGACCACCTACGAGCAGTACTTC; V: TRBV2; J: TRBJ2-7; D: TRBD1; size: NA
CDR3: CASSVRETGFAFSYEQYF; DNA: TGTGCCAGCAGTGTGAGGGAGACGGGGTTTGCGTTCTCCTACGAGCAGTACTTC; V: TRBV2; J: TRBJ2-7; D: NA; size: NA
CDR3: CASSIVLAGSYEQYF; DNA: TGTGCCAGTAGTATAGTCCTAGCGGGGTCGTACGAGCAGTACTTC; V: TRBV19; J: TRBJ2-7; D: TRBD2; size: NA
CDR3: CASSSTEDTQYF; DNA: TGTGCCAGCAGTTCGACAGAAGATACGCAGTATTTT; V: TRBV6-6; J: TRBJ2-3; D: NA; size: once
CDR3: CASSPRGFNLADTQYF; DNA: TGTGCCAGCTCACCAAGGGGTTTTAACCTCGCAGATACGCAGTATTTT; V: TRBV18; J: TRBJ2-3; D: NA; size: NA
CDR3: CAIRPGTGAETQYF; DNA: TGTGCCATCAGGCCCGGGACAGGGGCAGAGACCCAGTACTTC; V: TRBV10-3; J: TRBJ2-5; D: TRBD1; size: few
CDR3: CASIAGLSYNEQFF; DNA: TGTGCCAGCATAGCGGGACTCTCCTACAATGAGCAGTTCTTC; V: TRBV2; J: TRBJ2-1; D: TRBD2; size: NA
CDR3: CASSDRTNYEQYF; DNA: TGTGCCAGCAGTGACAGGACTAACTACGAGCAGTACTTC; V: TRBV6-1; J: TRBJ2-7; D: NA; size: NA
CDR3: CASSPGLASDTQYF; DNA: TGTGCCAGCAGTCCGGGACTAGCTTCAGATACGCAGTATTTT; V: TRBV6-5; J: TRBJ2-3; D: TRBD2; size: NA
CDR3: CATVSAGGPYGYTF; DNA: TGTGCCACCGTGAGTGCAGGGGGCCCCTATGGCTACACCTTC; V: TRBV15; J: TRBJ1-2; D: TRBD1; size: NA
CDR3: CASSMSTNTEAFF; DNA: TGTGCCAGCAGTATGTCTACTAACACTGAAGCTTTCTTT; V: TRBV6-6; J: TRBJ1-1; D: NA; size: NA
CDR3: CASSLASAGTDTQYF; DNA: TGCGCCAGCAGCTTGGCGTCAGCGGGCACAGATACGCAGTATTTT; V: TRBV5-1; J: TRBJ2-3; D: NA; size: NA
CDR3: CASSPHRVTGANVLTF; DNA: TGTGCCAGTAGTCCCCACAGGGTAACCGGGGCCAACGTCCTGACTTTC; V: TRBV19; J: TRBJ2-6; D: NA; size: NA
CDR3: CAISPRGSGGLPGEQFF; DNA: TGTGCCATCAGTCCCCGGGGTAGCGGGGGCCTTCCGGGTGAGCAGTTCTTC; V: TRBV10-3; J: TRBJ2-1; D: TRBD2; size: NA
CDR3: CASSLGARTEAFF; DNA: TGTGCCAGCAGCTTGGGGGCGCGCACTGAAGCTTTCTTT; V: TRBV5-5; J: TRBJ1-1; D: NA; size: NA
CDR3: CASSPTTSPDTQYF; DNA: TGTGCCAGCAGCCCGACAACATCGCCAGATACGCAGTATTTT; V: TRBV7-9; J: TRBJ2-3; D: NA; size: NA
CDR3: CASSTSGNTEAFF; DNA: TGTGCCAGTAGTACCTCAGGGAACACTGAAGCTTTCTTT; V: TRBV19; J: TRBJ1-1; D: NA; size: NA
CDR3: CASSSQGVTEAFF; DNA: TGTGCCAGCTCAAGTCAAGGGGTCACTGAAGCTTTCTTT; V: TRBV18; J: TRBJ1-1; D: NA; size: once
CDR3: CAWSSDSYEQYF; DNA: TGTGCCTGGAGTTCCGACAGCTACGAGCAGTACTTC; V: TRBV30; J: TRBJ2-7; D: NA; size: NA
CDR3: CASSSPSGSYNEQFF; DNA: TGTGCCAGCAGTTCGCCTAGCGGGAGCTACAATGAGCAGTTCTTC; V: TRBV6-5; J: TRBJ2-1; D: TRBD2; size: NA
CDR3: CASSATHSGNTIYF; DNA: TGTGCCAGCAGTGCAACACACTCTGGAAACACCATATATTTT; V: TRBV2; J: TRBJ1-3; D: NA; size: once
CDR3: CASSHPLDRVGDGYTF; DNA: TGTGCCAGCAGCCATCCTTTGGACAGGGTTGGTGATGGCTACACCTTC; V: TRBV5-4; J: TRBJ1-2; D: TRBD1; size: NA
CDR3: CASRVREMETQYF; DNA: TGTGCCAGCAGGGTGCGGGAAATGGAGACCCAGTACTTC; V: TRBV27; J: TRBJ2-5; D: NA; size: NA
CDR3: CASAGGVGNTEAFF; DNA: TGTGCCAGCGCCGGGGGGGTAGGGAACACTGAAGCTTTCTTT; V: TRBV9; J: TRBJ1-1; D: NA; size: NA
CDR3: CASSLFAGNSYEQYF; DNA: TGCGCCAGCAGCTTGTTTGCGGGAAACTCCTACGAGCAGTACTTC; V: TRBV5-1; J: TRBJ2-7; D: NA; size: NA
CDR3: CAWSVGAGGQGITEAFF; DNA: TGTGCCTGGAGTGTAGGTGCCGGGGGGCAGGGTATCACTGAAGCTTTCTTT; V: TRBV30; J: TRBJ1-1; D: NA; size: NA
CDR3: CASSLDLTRGEQYF; DNA: TGTGCCAGCAGCTTGGATCTTACCCGAGGGGAGCAGTACTTC; V: TRBV5-6; J: TRBJ2-7; D: NA; size: NA
CDR3: CAISGADGLGTGGINGYTF; DNA: TGTGCCATCAGTGGAGCTGATGGTTTAGGGACAGGGGGCATCAATGGCTACACCTTC; V: TRBV10-3; J: TRBJ1-2; D: TRBD1; size: NA
CDR3: CASSARDRDAPLHF; DNA: TGTGCCAGCAGCGCGCGGGACAGGGATGCACCCCTCCACTTT; V: TRBV9; J: TRBJ1-6; D: TRBD1; size: NA
CDR3: CASSASGRAGELFF; DNA: TGTGCCAGCAGTGCTAGCGGGAGGGCCGGGGAGCTGTTTTTT; V: TRBV27; J: TRBJ2-2; D: TRBD2; size: NA
CDR3: CASSRDSYSNQPQHF; DNA: TGTGCCAGCAGCAGGGACAGTTATAGCAATCAGCCCCAGCATTTT; V: TRBV28; J: TRBJ1-5; D: TRBD1; size: NA
CDR3: CASSLFGQRGIDTQYF; DNA: TGTGCCAGCAGCTTATTCGGGCAGCGGGGGATAGATACGCAGTATTTT; V: TRBV7-3; J: TRBJ2-3; D: TRBD2; size: NA
CDR3: CASSLSMGPNEQFF; DNA: TGTGCCAGCAGTTTATCTATGGGCCCCAATGAGCAGTTCTTC; V: TRBV27; J: TRBJ2-1; D: NA; size: few
CDR3: CASSSRDSTAHEQYF; DNA: TGTGCCAGCAGTTCCCGGGACAGTACTGCCCACGAGCAGTACTTC; V: TRBV27; J: TRBJ2-7; D: TRBD1; size: NA
CDR3: CASGLVLPPITGRSVNNEQFF; DNA: TGTGCTAGTGGTTTGGTACTCCCCCCCATCACGGGGAGGTCGGTAAACAATGAGCAGTTCTTC; V: TRBV12-5; J: TRBJ2-1; D: NA; size: NA
CDR3: CASSRVEGMSYEQYF; DNA: TGTGCCAGTAGTAGGGTGGAGGGTATGTCCTACGAGCAGTACTTC; V: TRBV19; J: TRBJ2-7; D: NA; size: few
CDR3: CASSGAGGSADTQYF; DNA: TGTGCCAGCAGTGGGGCGGGGGGCTCGGCAGATACGCAGTATTTT; V: TRBV6-4; J: TRBJ2-3; D: TRBD2; size: NA
CDR3: CATSPPGEQYF; DNA: TGTGCCACCTCCCCACCCGGCGAGCAGTACTTC; V: TRBV10-3; J: TRBJ2-7; D: NA; size: NA
CDR3: CASSQTGGREKLFF; DNA: TGTGCCAGCAGCCAGACAGGGGGCCGTGAAAAACTGTTTTTT; V: TRBV6-1; J: TRBJ1-4; D: TRBD1; size: once
CDR3: CASGPGTERHQPQHF; DNA: TGTGCCAGCGGTCCGGGAACAGAAAGGCATCAGCCCCAGCATTTT; V: TRBV5-5; J: TRBJ1-5; D: NA; size: few
CDR3: CSADSEYEQYF; DNA: TGCAGCGCGGATTCGGAGTACGAGCAGTACTTC; V: TRBV29-1; J: TRBJ2-7; D: NA; size: NA
CDR3: CASSQQSFTDTQYF; DNA: TGTGCCAGCAGCCAACAGTCGTTCACAGATACGCAGTATTTT; V: TRBV14; J: TRBJ2-3; D: NA; size: NA
CDR3: CASSSPVNEQFF; DNA: TGTGCCAGCAGCTCCCCCGTGAATGAGCAGTTCTTC; V: TRBV7-9; J: TRBJ2-1; D: NA; size: NA